This TCR beta chain emerged from a study of T cell responses to AZD1222 COVID-19 vaccine (dated by TCRdb to the early 2020s). Context from the whole study: TCR sequencing was performed for roughly 250 trial participants, of whom 200 to 220 were given two doses of AZD1222 and around 26 were given two doses of MenACWY control vaccine. Trial participants were enrolled by age into 18-55, 56-69 and 70-plus year subgroups, with about 150, 28 and 57 TCR-sequenced participants respectively.

CDR1 and CDR2 (SGHDN, FVKESK) derive from the germline V gene. V trim: 4 bases; J trim: 3 bases; unmatched bases: 6. The CDR3 spans 15 residues, from the cysteine through the phenylalanine. The read is trimmed to its CDR3 DNA, 45 bases read in frame from base 1. This specimen's time point label, per the study, means: about 28 days (+/-7) after the second vaccine dose. Because spike-specific TCR depth and breadth did not differ between the two schedules, AZD1222 recipients who got a second dose at roughly 4 weeks were pooled with those who got a second dose at roughly 12 weeks. Vaccinee samples came from UK trials COV001 and COV002, including a single-blind randomized controlled phase 2/3 trial of AZD1222 (ChAdOx1 nCoV-19) in healthy adults. For TCRbeta chain sequencing, PBMC samples were collected from trial participants at day 0 and at day 28 after the second dose. Overall study results and their limits: In the small 56-69-year group, the increase in depth fell short of significance, most likely because of low power. No day 14 peak-response samples were available, so repertoires were characterized only after the peak T cell response. Participants were mostly white British and included more females than males, and it was suggested by the authors that clonal diversity may have been underestimated. Reportedly, close to half of the unique spike-specific TCRs recognized epitopes lying outside the regions that are mutated in the B.1.351 and B.1.1.7 variants. Conclusions about previously exposed vaccinees were limited because only six AZD1222 recipients were SARS-CoV-2 seropositive at baseline. Vaccine-associated CD4 TCRs spanned the whole spike protein, with dominant responses in regions 160-218 and 743-854. A significant rise in spike-specific TCR breadth and depth was observed after two AZD1222 doses relative to day 0 and relative to MenACWY recipients.

The CDR3 regions of human TCRbeta chains were analyzed by immunosequencing. The paper's processing steps were these. Repertoire TCRs were checked for matches against a reference library of SARS-CoV-2-specific TCRs that had been generated using the MIRA antigen-specificity platform. Breadth was defined as the fraction of unique TCRs that were SARS-CoV-2-associated. Depth was defined as the fraction of total T cells that were SARS-CoV-2-associated. Each spike-specific TCR was assigned to its reactive spike region and to a CD4 or CD8 class using the MIRA data. Log10-transformed breadth and depth values were compared by one-way ANOVA with Sidak's multiple comparisons tests. As stored in TCRdb, this immuneACCESS dataset retains in-frame rearrangements with V and J assigned. A fraction of the clones does not appear; measured against another copy, unresolved V genes explain less than half of the discrepancy, and the remainder lacks a known reason. V and J calls and clone size come straight from that table; D and trimming were deduced from the DNA. The sample table records over 120,000 clones; roughly 90% of these occur just once. The top ten clones comprise roughly 3.5% of the sample.

As for this clone: Its antigen is not yet known. No much larger clone exists at a distance of one base, and base qualities are not known.

This receptor was taken from an adult who received the AZD1222 COVID-19 vaccine. Sequenced here: peripheral blood, sampled 28 days after the second AZD1222 dose. The chain is encoded by TRBV14 joined to TRBJ2-5, and 9 junctional nucleotides match TRBD1. The sequence in DNA is TGTGCCAGCAGCCGGTATACAGGGGGCGAAGAGACCCAGTACTTC. Its protein reads: CASSRYTGGEETQYF.